The table lists the clone carrying this T cell receptor beta chain with a count of one. These data belong to a study of blood T cell repertoires in COVID-19. Assay: immunoSEQ multiplex PCR; the TCRdb copy retains only in-frame clones and omits some. There are nearly 350,000 clones in the sample; around nine tenths occur only once, and more than 5.5% lies in the top ten. Germline CDR1 reads SGHTA; CDR2 reads FQGNSA. This CDR3 contains 15 residues. Unmatched junction bases numbered 7, after V lost 5 bases and J lost 2 bases. This chain uses TRBV7-2 with TRBJ2-5; TRBD2 agrees at 8 bases. The TCR originated in a woman in her 70s with COVID-19, enrolled during active disease. Sequencing used peripheral blood. The DNA of the CDR3 is TGTGCCAGCAGCCTCCAGACTAGCGATCAAGAGACCCAGTACTTC. This translates into CASSLQTSDQETQYF.